A single sample gave rise to the 13 T cell receptor beta chains below, sequenced in a study of molecular identifiers for immune sequencing clone quantification. TCRdb used MiXCR to reprocess the PCR reads, holding one entry per CDR3 protein. The sample lists over 600,000 distinct CDR3 sequences, 15% to 20% occurring once. The sample was naive CD8+ T cells from blood, with Jurkat cell RNA spiked in. The subset: FACS-sorted CD8+CD4-CCR7+CD45RA+ naive T cells. Receptor source: a human donor in good health. Some libraries in this study had Jurkat cell RNA spiked in.

V is TRBV28 and J is TRBJ2-7, with 7 nucleotides matching TRBD2. V dropped 5 bases and J dropped 4; count of bases not matched to a gene: 8. The length of the CDR3 is 14 residues. In germline, CDR1 is MDHEN, CDR2 SYDVKM. The CDR3 region is CASSPPPGGYEQYF. The DNA for the CDR3 is TGTGCCAGCAGTCCCCCTCCCGGGGGGTACGAGCAGTACTTC.

At least ten counts were recorded for this clonotype. The gene calls are TRBV28 and TRBJ1-1; D perhaps matches TRBD1 (5 bases). The CDR3 contains 18 residues. The germline CDR1 and CDR2 sequences are MDHEN and SYDVKM. V was pared by 6 bases and J by 4 bases, with 27 bases between. The CDR3 sequence is CASSLKPVLTVIGTEAFF. In DNA form, the CDR3 reads TGTGCCAGCAGCCTAAAGCCGGTTTTGACAGTAATAGGCACTGAAGCTTTCTTT.

A word on this clonotype: A much larger clone is a single base away; this may be a read error. The chain uses TRBV30 and TRBJ2-7; tentative D call: TRBD1 (6 bases). Germline-derived CDR1 and CDR2 are GTSNPN and SVGIG (reference sequence). This CDR3 region has 13 residues. The CDR3 DNA reads TGTGCCTGGACGCGCGAGGGGGTCTACGGGCAGTACTTC. Translated: CAWTREGVYGQYF.

This clonotype was seen many times. The chain links TRBV5-8 to TRBJ1-2; D unclear. V was trimmed by 10 bases and J by 0 bases, leaving 22 bases between them. The CDR3 spans 16 residues. CDR1 SGHTS and CDR2 YDEGEE come from the germline V gene. DNA for the CDR3: TGTGCCCTCCCGGGCCCCGACGGCGGAACTAACTATGGCTACACCTTC. It encodes CALPGPDGGTNYGYTF.

This clonotype was found many times. V usage is TRBV27 and J usage is TRBJ2-7; D is unclear. Looked up from germline, CDR1 is MNHEY and CDR2 is SMNVEV (reference sequence). Trimming cost V 6 bases and J 2 bases, with 14 bases left between them. This CDR3 comprises 14 residues. CDR3 DNA: TGTGCCAGCAGCCCTTCCCCGGCAACCTACGAGCAGTACTTC. Translation: CASSPSPATYEQYF.

The chain joins TRBV19 to TRBJ1-2; tentative D call: TRBD1 (6 bases). The V end was cut by 0 bases, the J end by 3 bases, with 11 bases between. Germline V gene data show CDR1 as LNHDA and CDR2 as SQIVND (reference sequence). The CDR3 is made up of 15 amino acids. The CDR3 protein is CASSIDLTGDYGYTF. CDR3 nucleotide sequence: TGTGCCAGTAGTATAGATCTGACAGGTGACTATGGCTACACCTTC. Supplemented by reference TRBV19 and TRBJ1-2, the full variable domain reads DGGITQSPKYLFRKEGQNVTLSCEQNLNHDAMYWYRQDPGQGLRLIYYSQIVNDFQKGDIAEGYSVSREKKESFPLTVTSAQKNPTAFYLCASSIDLTGDYGYTFGSGTRLTVV.

The rearrangement joins TRBV30 to TRBJ2-3; TRBD2 matches 10 bases. Trimming removed 4 bases from V and 2 bases from J; junction bases left unmatched: 3. Germline CDR1 is GTSNPN and CDR2 is SVGIG (reference sequence). The CDR3 spans 14 residues. CDR3 DNA sequence: TGTGCCTGGACGACTAGCGGGCCCACAGATACGCAGTATTTT. Protein: CAWTTSGPTDTQYF.

This clonotype showed up many times. The V gene is TRBV28, the J gene TRBJ2-5, with D hard to call. Germline V gene lookup returns CDR1 MDHEN and CDR2 SYDVKM. The CDR3 runs 14 residues. Trimming took off 5 bases at V and 7 bases at J, with 17 bases between the two ends. The CDR3 DNA is TGTGCCAGCAGTGCCCCCCGGCGCGGTTCGACCCAGTACTTC. Its protein product is CASSAPRRGSTQYF.

This clonotype was counted at least ten times. V gene TRBV15 combines with J gene TRBJ2-1; D is undetermined. The V and J ends lost 4 bases and 11 bases respectively, with 12 bases between them. Germline CDR1 is LNHNV and CDR2 is YYDKDF (reference sequence). This CDR3 region has 12 residues. The CDR3 region is CATSTDGPKQFF. The CDR3 nucleotides read TGTGCCACCAGCACAGACGGGCCTAAGCAGTTCTTC.

This clonotype occurred many times. V and J are TRBV21-1 and TRBJ1-5. TRBV21-1 is an annotated pseudogene. The CDR3 is 14 residues long. CDR3 nucleotide sequence: TGTGCCAGCAGCAAATCAACAACTGGGGATCTTTGGCATTTT. Its protein is CASSKSTTGDLWHF.

This clonotype was detected many times. CDR3 protein: CASSSRTDVQETQYF. CDR3 nucleotides: TGTGCCAGCAGTTCCCGCACGGACGTACAAGAGACCCAGTACTTC. V and J are TRBV27 and TRBJ2-5; D gene uncertain. V lost 4 bases, J lost 2 bases, and 14 bases lay in between. Germline values: CDR1 MNHEY, CDR2 SMNVEV (reference sequence). The CDR3 runs 15 residues.

This clonotype has a handful of counts. V is TRBV19 and J is TRBJ2-5, with D possibly matching TRBD1 (5 bases). Between the trimmed V and J ends, which lost 4 bases and 9 bases, there was a span of 24 bases. CDR1 LNHDA and CDR2 SQIVND come from the germline V gene (reference sequence). The CDR3 sequence is 16 residues long. The CDR3 DNA reads as TGTGCCAGTAGTAACCGGACAAGTCCCACCCACGAGGCCCAGTACTTC. Its translation is CASSNRTSPTHEAQYF.

This clonotype appeared once. The V and J genes are TRBV23-1 and TRBJ2-1; 9 bases align to TRBD2. TRBV23-1 is an ORF for which the function is uncertain. This CDR3 has 15 residues. After removal of 4 bases from V and 2 bases from J, the junction contained 3 bases not matched to a gene. This chain's CDR3 is CASSLGGRAYNEQFF. In DNA, the CDR3 is TGCGCCAGCAGTCTCGGCGGGAGGGCCTACAATGAGCAGTTCTTC.